Listed here are 13 T cell receptor beta chains from one sample, sequenced in a study of blood T cell repertoires in COVID-19 (dated by TCRdb to 2020 to 2021). The library relied on the immunoSEQ multiplex PCR assay. As stored in TCRdb, this immuneACCESS dataset retains in-frame rearrangements with V and J assigned. A fraction of the clones does not appear; measured against another copy, unresolved V genes explain less than half of the discrepancy, and the remainder lacks a known reason. The sample table contains hundreds of thousands of clones; only one count was recorded for around 90% of them. 3% of the sample rests with the top ten. The sequenced sample was peripheral blood. Source of these receptors: a man aged 55 to 70 with acute or convalescent COVID-19.

The rearrangement links TRBV19 to TRBJ1-2, with TRBD1 identical over 10 bases. Trimming cost V 3 bases and J 5 bases; bases outside gene matches: 9. The V gene's germline CDR1 is LNHDA and CDR2 SQIVND (reference sequence). CDR3 length equals 16 residues. CDR3 in DNA: TGTGCCAGTAGTATGACAGGGGGCCGCCTAGGGTATGGCTACACCTTC. Its translation: CASSMTGGRLGYGYTF.

The J gene is TRBJ1-1, the V gene TRBV24-1; 8 nucleotides align to TRBD1. From germline, CDR1 is KGHDR and CDR2 SFDVKD. Trimming removed 9 bases from V and 4 bases from J; junction bases left unmatched: 3. The CDR3 runs 12 residues. The CDR3 loop reads CATGQGGTEAFF. The CDR3 DNA reads as TGTGCCACCGGACAGGGTGGCACTGAAGCTTTCTTT.

This clone appeared a few times. The chain uses TRBV28 and TRBJ1-3, with 9 nucleotides matching TRBD1. Looked up from germline, CDR1 is MDHEN and CDR2 is SYDVKM. Trimming took 6 bases from V and 2 from J; bases not matched to a gene: 2. The CDR3 has 14 residues. The CDR3 sequence: CASSWTGAGNTIYF. As DNA, the CDR3 is TGTGCCAGCAGCTGGACAGGGGCTGGAAACACCATATATTTT.

As DNA, the CDR3 is TGCGCCAGCAGCGCCACTAGCGTGGGGGAGACCCAGTACTTC. Residues: CASSATSVGETQYF. This chain uses TRBV5-1 with TRBJ2-5; 7 nucleotides agree with TRBD2. This CDR3 region has 14 residues. V shed 4 bases and J 5 bases; nucleotides not matched to a gene: 8. CDR1 and CDR2 from the germline V gene are SGHRS and YFSETQ.

This chain links TRBV3-1 (or the pseudogene TRBV3-2) with TRBJ2-1, with D perhaps TRBD2 (7 bases). Germline V gives CDR1 LGHDT, CDR2 YNNKEL (reference sequence). V was pared by 4 bases and J by 10 bases, with 14 bases between. The CDR3 totals 13 residues. This chain's CDR3 is CASSPYAGAEQFF. The CDR3 nucleotides are TGTGCCAGCAGCCCCTACGCGGGGGCGGAGCAGTTCTTC.

In this sample, this clone turned up once. This chain links TRBV5-4 with TRBJ1-1; D is perhaps TRBD1 (5 bases). The CDR3 totals 13 residues. Germline loops: CDR1 SGHNT, CDR2 YYREEE (reference sequence). With 0 bases removed from V and 10 bases from J, the gap between germline ends came to 13 bases. The CDR3 sequence: CASSLASGGGAFF. CDR3 sequence (DNA): TGTGCCAGCAGCTTGGCCTCGGGGGGTGGAGCTTTCTTT.

The chain couples TRBV5-1 to TRBJ2-3; D might be TRBD1 (6 bases). Germline lookup yields CDR1 SGHRS and CDR2 YFSETQ. Trimming left V 4 bases short and J 0 bases short, with 12 bases between. The CDR3 runs 15 residues. CDR3 sequence: CASSPVGASTDTQYF. In DNA form, the CDR3 reads TGCGCCAGCAGCCCGGTGGGGGCGAGCACAGATACGCAGTATTTT.

The CDR3 region is CASRHRGEAFF. Here the CDR3 DNA reads TGTGCCAGCAGACACAGGGGTGAAGCTTTCTTT. V and J are TRBV28 and TRBJ1-1, with TRBD1 identical over 7 bases. Trimming removed 6 bases from V and 7 bases from J; junction bases left unmatched: 2. The CDR3 has 11 residues. Looked up from germline, CDR1 is MDHEN and CDR2 is SYDVKM.

The chain joins TRBV19 to TRBJ1-1; 12 bases are shared with TRBD1. CDR3 length: 15 amino acids. V trimming: 7 bases; J trimming: 2 bases; junction bases outside the gene matches: 5. The V gene's germline CDR1 is LNHDA and CDR2 SQIVND (reference sequence). CDR3 coding DNA: TGTGCCAGTACCCGGGACAGGGGGCTTAACACTGAAGCTTTCTTT. This encodes CASTRDRGLNTEAFF. Using reference TRBV19 and TRBJ1-1 for the parts outside the CDR3, the full variable domain is DGGITQSPKYLFRKEGQNVTLSCEQNLNHDAMYWYRQDPGQGLRLIYYSQIVNDFQKGDIAEGYSVSREKKESFPLTVTSAQKNPTAFYLCASTRDRGLNTEAFFGQGTRLTVV.

The CDR3 DNA reads TGCGCCAGCAGCTTGGGGGTTGGAGGGCAGAACACTGAAGCTTTCTTT. It yields the protein CASSLGVGGQNTEAFF. The rearrangement uses TRBV5-1 and TRBJ1-1, with D hard to call. Trimming took off 0 bases at V and 1 base at J, with 13 bases between the two ends. CDR1 is SGHRS, CDR2 YFSETQ, per germline. This CDR3 region has 16 residues. The whole variable domain, filled in from reference TRBV5-1 and TRBJ1-1, reads KAGVTQTPRYLIKTRGQQVTLSCSPISGHRSVSWYQQTPGQGLQFLFEYFSETQRNKGNFPGRFSGRQFSNSRSEMNVSTLELGDSALYLCASSLGVGGQNTEAFFGQGTRLTVV.

This sequence joins TRBV6-5 and TRBJ1-2, with 7 bases lining up with TRBD1. The ends lost 2 bases at V and 8 bases at J; junction bases unmatched: 5. The CDR3 totals 13 residues. Germline CDR1 reads MNHEY; CDR2 reads SVGAGI. CDR3 coding DNA: TGTGCCAGCAGTTACACGGGACAGACCGGCTACACCTTC. Translating it yields CASSYTGQTGYTF.

V gene TRBV3-1 (or the pseudogene TRBV3-2) combines with J gene TRBJ1-3, with a weak D call TRBD1 (5 bases). Germline V gene sequence: CDR1 LGHDT, CDR2 YNNKEL (reference sequence). V was shortened by 3 bases and J by 4 bases, with 10 bases between the two germline ends. The CDR3 sequence is 14 residues long. DNA of the CDR3: TGTGCCAGCAGCCACCCCCAGGGCGGAAACACCATATATTTT. Translating gives CASSHPQGGNTIYF.

The rearrangement joins TRBV12-3 or TRBV12-4 to TRBJ1-3; D not resolved. The germline V and J ends were trimmed by 10 bases and 3 bases, with 10 bases remaining between them. The CDR3 sequence is 12 residues long. As DNA, the CDR3 is TGTGCCACTGCACAGTTTGGAAACACCATATATTTT. Residues: CATAQFGNTIYF.